The 20 T cell receptor beta chains below come from one sample, sequenced in a study of shared clonotypes between healthy human individuals. Produced via immunoSEQ multiplex PCR; TCRdb's table is partial and in-frame only. The data contain under 1,100,000 clones, around 75% of them singletons. The sequencing sample was made of memory CD4+ T cells sorted from blood. Subset denoted: CD45RA-negative fraction. These TCRs come from a young man in good health.

The gene calls are TRBV5-1 and TRBJ1-2, with 10 bases lining up with TRBD1. This CDR3 comprises 15 residues. CDR1 and CDR2 (germline): SGHRS, YFSETQ. V trimming: 4 bases; J trimming: 4 bases; junction bases outside the gene matches: 7. Here the CDR3 DNA reads TGCGCCAGCAGCGGGAGGACAGGGGGGTCCTATGGCTACACCTTC. This codes for CASSGRTGGSYGYTF.

DNA for the CDR3: TGTGCCAGCAGTGAGTGGACAGGGATAGTAGGACAGCCCCAGCATTTT. It specifies CASSEWTGIVGQPQHF. V is TRBV6-1 and J is TRBJ1-5; 8 bases are shared with TRBD1. The CDR3 length is 16 residues. Germline V lookup: CDR1 MNHNS, CDR2 SASEGT. The V gene end was trimmed by 3 bases and the J gene end by 7 bases; junction bases not matched to a gene: 11.

The chain links TRBV5-1 to TRBJ1-6; no clear D. The CDR3 sequence is 14 residues long. The V end was cut by 2 bases, the J end by 10 bases, with 13 bases between. Germline-derived CDR1 and CDR2 are SGHRS and YFSETQ. CDR3 sequence reads: CASSLGSDRSPLHF. The CDR3 DNA follows: TGCGCCAGCAGCTTAGGCAGCGACCGGTCACCCCTCCACTTT.

The rearrangement uses TRBV7-2 and TRBJ2-7; either TRBD1 or TRBD2 may supply D (5 bases each). The CDR3 covers 12 residues. Trimming pared 5 bases from V and 7 bases from J, leaving 12 bases between. Germline lookup yields CDR1 SGHTA and CDR2 FQGNSA. Here the CDR3 DNA reads TGTGCCAGCAGCCCGGGACGATTGGAGCAGTACTTC. Protein sequence: CASSPGRLEQYF.

As for this clone: This CDR3 is also generated by other DNA sequences in the sample. CDR3 residues: CASSRGQETQYF. CDR3 nucleotide sequence: TGTGCCAGCTCCCGGGGACAAGAGACCCAGTACTTC. The chain employs TRBV9 and TRBJ2-5; a possible D gene is TRBD2 (5 bases). The CDR3 runs 12 residues. The ends were cut back, 7 bases at V and 2 bases at J, with 9 bases in the middle. In germline, CDR1 is SGDLS, CDR2 YYNGEE.

The chain links TRBV27 to TRBJ2-3; TRBD1 or TRBD2 may be the D gene (5 bases each). V gave up 6 bases and J gave up 0 bases, with 7 bases separating them. The CDR3 is 13 residues long. In germline, CDR1 is MNHEY, CDR2 SMNVEV (reference sequence). The CDR3: CASRGPSTDTQYF. DNA of the CDR3: TGTGCCAGCAGGGGACCTAGCACAGATACGCAGTATTTT.

The chain carries TRBV7-2 and TRBJ2-3; 7 bases align to TRBD2. Trimming removed 2 bases from V and 1 base from J; junction bases left unmatched: 3. Germline V CDR1 and CDR2: SGHTA, FQGNSA. The CDR3 contains 15 residues. CDR3 loop: CASSLFSGGTDTQYF. For the CDR3, the DNA is TGTGCCAGCAGCTTATTCAGCGGGGGCACAGATACGCAGTATTTT.

The chain couples TRBV30 to TRBJ2-7, with 8 bases matching TRBD2. V shed 1 base and J 5 bases; nucleotides not matched to a gene: 10. Germline V CDR1 and CDR2: GTSNPN, SVGIG (reference sequence). The CDR3 sequence is 15 residues long. CDR3 nucleotide sequence: TGTGCCTGGAGTGGGGCGGGAGGCCGCGTCGACGAGCAGTACTTC. Residues: CAWSGAGGRVDEQYF.

V gene TRBV6-4 combines with J gene TRBJ1-4, with 7 bases fitting TRBD1. CDR1 and CDR2 from the germline V gene are MRHNA and SNTAGT. This CDR3 contains 17 residues. V shed 2 bases, J shed 4 bases, and the junction held 10 bases outside the gene matches. CDR3 coding DNA: TGTGCCAGCAGTGACCCGGAACTGACAGGGATTAATGAAAAACTGTTTTTT. As protein: CASSDPELTGINEKLFF.

This rearrangement joins TRBV18 to TRBJ1-2; D is perhaps TRBD1 (6 bases). The CDR3 is made up of 16 amino acids. Per the germline V gene, CDR1 is KGHSH and CDR2 is LQKENI. V was trimmed by 6 bases and J by 5 bases, leaving 22 bases between them. CDR3 protein: CASSREPQGNGYGYTF. The CDR3 DNA reads TGTGCCAGCTCCCGCGAACCGCAGGGGAACGGGTATGGCTACACCTTC.

This clone occurred a few times. The CDR3 DNA is TGTGCCAGCCAGCGGCGGAAAGGGTGGGGGCATGAAAAACTGTTTTTT. Translating gives CASQRRKGWGHEKLFF. V gene TRBV19 combines with J gene TRBJ1-4, with D possibly being TRBD1 (6 bases). V lost 9 bases to trimming and J lost 6 bases, with 23 bases between them. This CDR3 contains 16 residues. Germline V gene sequence: CDR1 LNHDA, CDR2 SQIVND (reference sequence).

Only one count was recorded for this clone. The chain's CDR3 is CASSLGGRPEQFF. Written as DNA, the CDR3 is TGTGCCAGCAGCTTAGGTGGACGGCCGGAGCAGTTCTTC. The rearrangement links TRBV13 to TRBJ2-1; D remains ambiguous. CDR1 is PRHDT, CDR2 FYEKMQ, per germline (reference sequence). The CDR3 runs 13 residues. Trimming removed 0 bases at V and 10 bases at J, with 10 bases between.

CDR3 in amino acids: CAISPAGTDEQYF. CDR3 DNA sequence: TGTGCCATCAGCCCCGCCGGGACCGACGAGCAGTACTTC. V usage is TRBV10-3 and J usage is TRBJ2-7; D possibly matches TRBD1 or TRBD2 (5 bases each). In germline, CDR1 is ENHRY, CDR2 SYGVKD. Trimming took 6 bases from V and 5 from J, leaving 14 bases between them. The CDR3 runs 13 residues.

This clone was observed a handful of times. The identical CDR3 is also encoded by other nucleotide sequences in the sample. This chain connects TRBV15 to TRBJ1-3; D call uncertain. The CDR3 is made up of 14 amino acids. V was clipped by 3 bases and J by 1 base, with 7 bases between them. Germline V gives CDR1 LNHNV, CDR2 YYDKDF (reference sequence). For the CDR3, the DNA is TGTGCCACCAGCAGTGGAGGGTCTGGAAACACCATATATTTT. It yields the protein CATSSGGSGNTIYF.

The CDR3 loop reads CAWGEVYEQYF. The CDR3 bases are TGTGCCTGGGGGGAGGTCTACGAGCAGTACTTC. The gene calls are TRBV30 and TRBJ2-7, with a possible D match to TRBD2 (6 bases). The V gene's germline CDR1 is GTSNPN and CDR2 SVGIG (reference sequence). V lost 5 bases and J 3 bases, leaving 8 bases between the germline ends. The CDR3 contains 11 residues.

The chain joins TRBV5-1 to TRBJ2-5; possibly TRBD1 for D (6 bases). Germline V gene data show CDR1 as SGHRS and CDR2 as YFSETQ. The CDR3 consists of 13 residues. Trimming cost V 5 bases and J 1 base, with 9 bases left between them. The CDR3 sequence is CASRQGPQETQYF. Written as DNA, the CDR3 is TGCGCCAGCAGACAGGGTCCCCAAGAGACCCAGTACTTC.

The CDR3 DNA follows: TGTGCCAGCAGTGAACGAGGCGGGAAGATAGATACGCAGTATTTT. This codes for CASSERGGKIDTQYF. V usage is TRBV25-1 and J usage is TRBJ2-3; tentatively, D is TRBD2 (6 bases). Trimming removed 2 bases at V and 5 bases at J, with 14 bases between. The CDR3 extends over 15 amino acids. Germline-derived CDR1 and CDR2 are MGHDK and SYGVNS.

The chain has TRBV5-1 and TRBJ1-2; D gene unclear. Germline CDR1 reads SGHRS; CDR2 reads YFSETQ. The CDR3 runs 14 residues. The V and J ends lost 0 bases and 7 bases respectively, with 13 bases between them. The CDR3, as DNA: TGCGCCAGCAGCTTGGAGGACCAACCCCGTGGCTACACCTTC. Its protein product is CASSLEDQPRGYTF.

This clone has just a few counts. The junction departs from the called germline gene at one end, perhaps through a read error. The chain joins TRBV5-1 to TRBJ2-5; possible D gene TRBD2, 7 bases. The CDR3 is 15 residues long. The V gene's germline CDR1 is SGHRS and CDR2 YFSETQ. CDR3 sequence: CATSLGGPPQETQYF. The DNA of the CDR3 is TGCGCCACCAGCTTGGGGGGGCCTCCTCAAGAGACCCAGTACTTC.

The chain carries TRBV10-3 and TRBJ2-7; D possibly corresponds to TRBD2 (6 bases). V lost 4 bases and J 1 base, leaving 8 bases between the germline ends. This CDR3 contains 13 residues. Per germline, CDR1 ENHRY and CDR2 SYGVKD. The CDR3 sequence is CAISASDSYEQYF. For the CDR3, the DNA is TGTGCCATCAGTGCTAGCGATTCCTACGAGCAGTACTTC.